These 31 T cell receptor beta chains were all obtained from the same sample, sequenced in a study of PD-L1 blockade in urothelial cancer. Time point denoted: peripheral blood 6 weeks after treatment start. Clones were sequenced by immunoSEQ multiplex PCR, and TCRdb holds only the in-frame ones, with some missing. Of approximately 40,000 clones in the sample, about 86% were seen once. The specimen was PBMCs, collected around atezolizumab (anti-PD-L1) treatment. These receptors were obtained from a man aged 60 to 69 with urothelial cancer.

The count of this clone is one. The V call is TRBV6-1, the J call TRBJ2-1; TRBD2 is a possible D gene (6 bases). The CDR3 is 14 residues long. Deletions cut 2 bases from V and 12 bases from J, with 17 bases between. Per germline, CDR1 MNHNS and CDR2 SASEGT. CDR3 sequence (DNA): TGTGCCAGCAGTGAACGCCAAGAACGGGGGACGCAGTTCTTC. Translating it yields CASSERQERGTQFF.

The chain has TRBV11-1 and TRBJ2-1; 10 positions match TRBD2. The CDR3 sequence is 19 residues long. With 2 bases clipped from V and 0 bases from J, the junction kept 10 bases outside the gene matches. Germline V gene lookup returns CDR1 SGHAT and CDR2 FQDESV (reference sequence). The CDR3 DNA follows: TGTGCCAGCAGCTTATATTCTAGCGGGGGCGTGAGCTCCTACAATGAGCAGTTCTTC. Translation gives CASSLYSSGGVSSYNEQFF.

J is TRBJ1-2 and V is TRBV30; D may be TRBD1 (6 bases). Germline CDR1 is GTSNPN and CDR2 is SVGIG (reference sequence). The CDR3 extends over 13 amino acids. V lost 0 bases and J 11 bases, leaving 16 bases between the germline ends. The CDR3 here is CAWSVGRGGGYTF. The CDR3 DNA follows: TGTGCCTGGAGTGTAGGCAGGGGTGGCGGGTACACCTTC.

The rearrangement joins TRBV29-1 to TRBJ1-2, with D possibly matching TRBD1 (5 bases). Trimming shortened V by 5 bases and J by 8 bases, and 18 bases separated the two germline ends. The CDR3 spans 13 residues. Germline V gives CDR1 SQVTM, CDR2 ANQGSEA. CDR3 residues: CSVLDGGIRGYTF. The CDR3 coding sequence is TGCAGCGTTCTTGACGGGGGGATCAGGGGCTACACCTTC.

The chain links TRBV4-2 to TRBJ2-3; TRBD2 matches at 12 bases. Germline values: CDR1 LGHNA, CDR2 YNFKEQ. J was trimmed by 0 bases and V by 0 bases; bases with no gene match: 13. CDR3 length equals 21 residues. CDR3 in amino acids: CASSQEGILGGLAGSTDTQYF. The CDR3 bases are TGTGCCAGCAGCCAAGAAGGGATCCTGGGGGGACTAGCGGGTAGCACAGATACGCAGTATTTT.

The chain uses TRBV7-9 and TRBJ1-3; TRBD1 agrees at 10 bases. Per the germline V gene, CDR1 is SEHNR and CDR2 is FQNEAQ (reference sequence). The CDR3 has 17 amino acids. The ends lost 4 bases at V and 0 bases at J; junction bases unmatched: 6. In DNA form, the CDR3 reads TGTGCCAGCAGCTCCGAGCGGACAGGGGGCTCTGGAAACACCATATATTTT. Encoded protein: CASSSERTGGSGNTIYF. Full variable domain (missing parts from reference TRBV7-9 and TRBJ1-3): DTGVSQNPRHKITKRGQNVTFRCDPISEHNRLYWYRQTLGQGPEFLTYFQNEAQLEKSRLLSDRFSAERPKGSFSTLEIQRTEQGDSAMYLCASSSERTGGSGNTIYFGEGSWLTVV.

In the case of this clone: Other DNA sequences of this sample code for an identical CDR3. The chain joins TRBV30 to TRBJ2-7, with D perhaps matching TRBD1 (6 bases). CDR1 GTSNPN and CDR2 SVGIG come from the germline V gene (reference sequence). Trimming removed 4 bases at V and 1 base at J, with 8 bases between. There are 12 residues in the CDR3. As DNA, the CDR3 is TGTGCCTGGAAACAGGGTTCCTACGAGCAGTACTTC. Amino acids: CAWKQGSYEQYF.

Concerning this clone itself: At one end, the junction sequence differs from germline, possibly due to a read error. The chain uses TRBV7-7 and TRBJ2-1, with 8 bases matching TRBD2. Germline assignment: CDR1 SSHAT and CDR2 FNYEAQ (reference sequence). The CDR3 sequence is 15 residues long. The CDR3 sequence is CASSSGLEPNNEQFF. In DNA form, the CDR3 reads TGTGCTAGCAGCTCGGGACTAGAACCCAACAATGAGCAGTTCTTC.

This chain connects TRBV4-3 to TRBJ2-7, with a weak D call TRBD1 (5 bases). The V gene's germline CDR1 is LGHNA and CDR2 YSLEER. There are 14 residues in the CDR3. V was cut by 1 base and J by 6 bases, with 13 bases left in between. For the CDR3, the DNA is TGCGCCAGCAGCCAAGTGATAGGGGTAGGCGAGCAGTACTTC. Amino acid sequence: CASSQVIGVGEQYF.

The rearrangement joins TRBV10-3 to TRBJ2-7; 8 bases match TRBD2. J gave up 5 bases and V 7 bases, and 10 bases lay outside the gene matches. The germline V gene encodes CDR1 ENHRY and CDR2 SYGVKD. CDR3 length equals 14 residues. The CDR3 loop reads CAITPGGAPHEQYF. The DNA of the CDR3 is TGTGCCATCACCCCGGGAGGGGCACCTCACGAGCAGTACTTC.

This chain uses TRBV10-1 with TRBJ2-7; TRBD1 matches 7 bases. This CDR3 region has 15 residues. Trimming took 5 bases from V and 1 from J; bases not matched to a gene: 8. Germline V gene data show CDR1 as WNHNN and CDR2 as SYGVQD (reference sequence). The DNA of the CDR3 is TGCGCCAGCAGTTTTTTCCGACAGGGATCCTACGAGCAGTACTTC. Protein: CASSFFRQGSYEQYF.

The chain has TRBV19 and TRBJ2-2; maybe TRBD2 (5 bases). CDR1 is LNHDA, CDR2 SQIVND, per germline (reference sequence). This CDR3 has 13 amino acids. The germline V and J ends were trimmed by 7 bases and 5 bases, with 11 bases remaining between them. The CDR3 here is CASNDRGTGELFF. The CDR3 region has the DNA TGTGCCAGTAATGACCGAGGGACCGGGGAGCTGTTTTTT.

The gene calls are TRBV2 and TRBJ2-1; 7 positions agree with TRBD2. CDR1 and CDR2 from the germline V gene are SNHLY and FYNNEI. The CDR3 extends over 14 amino acids. The trim removed 6 bases at V and 7 bases at J, leaving 9 bases unmatched. CDR3 nucleotides: TGTGCCAGCAGGGACGCGGGAGTTTTGAATGAGCAGTTCTTC. Protein product: CASRDAGVLNEQFF.

This chain connects TRBV19 to TRBJ1-4; 7 nucleotides agree with TRBD1. CDR3 length: 13 residues. Trimming took 3 bases from V and 8 from J; bases not matched to a gene: 3. The germline CDR1 and CDR2 sequences are LNHDA and SQIVND (reference sequence). The CDR3 nucleotides read TGTGCCAGTAGTATGGCAGGGGGGGAAAAACTGTTTTTT. The encoded protein is CASSMAGGEKLFF.

V gene TRBV10-3 combines with J gene TRBJ2-7; TRBD2 is a possible D gene (5 bases). CDR3 length: 11 amino acids. Germline CDR1 reads ENHRY; CDR2 reads SYGVKD. Trimming pared 10 bases from V and 6 bases from J, leaving 13 bases between. As DNA, the CDR3 is TGTGCCACCGAAATGGGGAGCGAGCAGTACTTC. It specifies CATEMGSEQYF.

The gene calls are TRBV7-9 and TRBJ1-2, with D perhaps matching TRBD1 (5 bases). Trimming cost V 5 bases and J 5 bases, with 18 bases left between them. The CDR3 is 15 residues long. Per germline, CDR1 SEHNR and CDR2 FQNEAQ (reference sequence). The DNA of the CDR3 is TGTGCCAGCAGCAGAGCGGGGACGTCTGATTATGGCTACACCTTC. Translation gives CASSRAGTSDYGYTF.

The chain links TRBV6-5 to TRBJ2-3; D call uncertain. The CDR3 covers 11 residues. Trimming left V 5 bases short and J 6 bases short, with 6 bases between. In germline, CDR1 is MNHEY, CDR2 SVGAGI. CDR3 residues: CASSTADTQYF. In DNA form, the CDR3 reads TGTGCCAGCAGTACCGCGGATACGCAGTATTTT.

The chain links TRBV7-2 to TRBJ1-3; a possible D gene is TRBD1 (5 bases). The CDR3 runs 14 residues. The ends were cut back, 2 bases at V and 7 bases at J, with 12 bases in the middle. Per the germline V gene, CDR1 is SGHTA and CDR2 is FQGNSA. CDR3 bases: TGTGCCAGCAGCTTAATGGCCCCAGGGAACACCATATATTTT. Its translation is CASSLMAPGNTIYF.

V usage is TRBV28 and J usage is TRBJ1-1; perhaps TRBD1 as D (5 bases). Germline V gene sequence: CDR1 MDHEN, CDR2 SYDVKM. V lost 6 bases to trimming and J lost 5 bases, with 16 bases between them. The CDR3 length is 14 residues. This CDR3 reads CASRPPGGMTEAFF. The CDR3 bases are TGTGCCAGCAGACCCCCCGGGGGGATGACTGAAGCTTTCTTT.

The table lists this clone with a count of one. The rearrangement links TRBV7-9 to TRBJ2-1; weak D call: TRBD1 (5 bases). This CDR3 spans 12 amino acids. V dropped 5 bases and J dropped 8 bases, with 10 bases sitting between them. Germline V CDR1 and CDR2: SEHNR, FQNEAQ (reference sequence). This chain's CDR3 is CASSPTRDEQFF. Here the CDR3 DNA reads TGTGCCAGCAGCCCTACCAGGGATGAGCAGTTCTTC.

The V gene is TRBV30, the J gene TRBJ1-4; the D gene is possibly TRBD1 (6 bases). This CDR3 is 14 amino acids long. Germline V lookup: CDR1 GTSNPN, CDR2 SVGIG (reference sequence). Trimming removed 5 bases from V and 2 bases from J, with 12 bases in between. CDR3 sequence: CAWEPGVTNEKLFF. The CDR3, as DNA: TGTGCCTGGGAACCAGGGGTGACTAATGAAAAACTGTTTTTT.

In this sample, this clone turned up once. The chain is built from TRBV7-8 and TRBJ2-2, with D possibly matching TRBD1 (6 bases). The germline CDR1 and CDR2 sequences are SGHVS and FQNEAQ. The V and J ends lost 1 base and 3 bases respectively, with 9 bases between them. This CDR3 is built from 15 residues. This CDR3 reads CASSLGTVDTGELFF. The CDR3 DNA reads as TGTGCCAGCAGCTTAGGGACAGTGGACACCGGGGAGCTGTTTTTT.

The V and J genes are TRBV11-1 and TRBJ2-1, with 7 bases fitting TRBD2. The V gene's germline CDR1 is SGHAT and CDR2 FQDESV (reference sequence). V shed 6 bases, J shed 5 bases, and the junction held 10 bases outside the gene matches. The CDR3 is 15 amino acids. In DNA, the CDR3 is TGTGCCAGCAGTATAGGGACTAACCTCAACAATGAGCAGTTCTTC. Translated, it gives CASSIGTNLNNEQFF.

This clone was found once. The chain joins TRBV19 to TRBJ1-2; 8 bases are shared with TRBD1. The length of the CDR3 is 14 residues. Germline assignment: CDR1 LNHDA and CDR2 SQIVND (reference sequence). Losses at the gene ends were 5 bases for V and 3 bases for J; bases not matched to a gene: 5. The CDR3 coding sequence is TGTGCCAGTAGTGGTGGACAGGGCTACTATGGCTACACCTTC. Residues: CASSGGQGYYGYTF. The complete variable domain, with remaining parts taken from reference TRBV19 and TRBJ1-2, reads DGGITQSPKYLFRKEGQNVTLSCEQNLNHDAMYWYRQDPGQGLRLIYYSQIVNDFQKGDIAEGYSVSREKKESFPLTVTSAQKNPTAFYLCASSGGQGYYGYTFGSGTRLTVV.

The chain combines TRBV19 with TRBJ1-1, with D unresolved. The CDR3 runs to 14 residues. CDR1 is LNHDA, CDR2 SQIVND, per germline (reference sequence). V lost 5 bases to trimming and J lost 1 base, with 11 bases between them. The CDR3 spells CASSVGRENTEAFF. The DNA of the CDR3 is TGTGCCAGTAGTGTCGGGAGGGAGAACACTGAAGCTTTCTTT.

This chain connects TRBV5-1 to TRBJ2-7, with 8 bases aligning to TRBD1. With V trimmed by 4 bases and J by 3 bases, 9 bases remained unmatched. Germline lookup yields CDR1 SGHRS and CDR2 YFSETQ. The CDR3 is made up of 15 amino acids. The chain's CDR3 is CASSMGTGPLYEQYF. The CDR3 nucleotides are TGCGCCAGCAGCATGGGGACAGGACCCCTCTACGAGCAGTACTTC.

This chain connects TRBV4-3 to TRBJ2-3; D is undetermined. Trimming stripped 0 bases from V and 2 bases from J, with 9 bases between. This CDR3 has 15 residues. Germline V gene data show CDR1 as LGHNA and CDR2 as YSLEER. This CDR3 reads CASSQDKLNTDTQYF. The CDR3 DNA follows: TGCGCCAGCAGCCAAGATAAACTTAACACAGATACGCAGTATTTT.

Only a few counts were recorded for this clone. This chain links TRBV14 with TRBJ1-2; TRBD1 agrees at 7 bases. Losses at the gene ends were 5 bases for V and 2 bases for J; bases not matched to a gene: 8. The CDR3 spans 15 residues. Germline V lookup: CDR1 SGHDN, CDR2 FVKESK. CDR3 amino acids: CASSASGGRNYGYTF. In nucleotides, the CDR3 is TGTGCCAGCAGCGCCTCAGGGGGGAGGAACTATGGCTACACCTTC.

The V and J genes are TRBV20-1 and TRBJ1-1, with 8 bases that match TRBD1. The junction had 4 bases not matched to a gene; V was cut back by 3 bases and J by 10 bases. This CDR3 contains 11 residues. CDR1 DFQATT and CDR2 SNEGSKA come from the germline V gene (reference sequence). In DNA form, the CDR3 reads TGCAGTGCTAGCGTGACAGGGGTAGCTTTCTTT. Residues: CSASVTGVAFF.

The CDR3 nucleotides read TGTGCCATCAGTGAGGGCAGGGTGGGGGAGCAGTACTTC. Its protein is CAISEGRVGEQYF. V is TRBV10-3 and J is TRBJ2-7; a possible D gene is TRBD1 (5 bases). There are 13 residues in the CDR3. V lost 2 bases and J lost 7, with 12 bases in between. Germline CDR1 reads ENHRY; CDR2 reads SYGVKD.

In its sample, this clone was seen a few times. The chain has TRBV10-2 and TRBJ1-5; weak D call: TRBD1 (6 bases). This CDR3 has 16 amino acids. CDR1 and CDR2 from the germline V gene are WSHSY and SAAADI. Trimming removed 2 bases from V and 2 bases from J, with 13 bases in between. For the CDR3, the DNA is TGCGCCAGCAGTGAGGAAAAGGCAGGGGGCAATCAGCCCCAGCATTTT. Translation: CASSEEKAGGNQPQHF.